This TCR beta chain originates from a study of blood T cell repertoires in COVID-19. The V segment lost 5 bases and the J segment 4 bases; nucleotides outside the gene matches: 5. Germline values: CDR1 SGHTA, CDR2 FQGNSA. The CDR3 consists of 14 residues. Original processing notes: Amplification from reference gene primers served as the basis for estimated nucleated cell counts. Clones were sequenced by immunoSEQ multiplex PCR, and TCRdb holds only the in-frame ones, with some missing. V and J calls and clone size are as listed in that table; D and trimming were resolved from the DNA. Of about 48,000 clones listed, about nine tenths are singletons.

The chain couples TRBV7-2 to TRBJ1-5, with 7 positions matching TRBD1. The sequenced sample consisted of peripheral blood. The source is a man between 65 and 85 years old with acute or convalescent COVID-19. CDR3 loop: CASSARQGNQPQHF. The CDR3 bases are TGTGCCAGCAGCGCCCGACAGGGTAATCAGCCCCAGCATTTT.